This entry lists 10 T cell receptor beta chains sequenced from one sample in a study of T cells expressing NK-cell markers. TCRdb reprocessed the 5' RACE reads, keeping one entry per CDR3 protein, no DNA. The sample has about 540,000 distinct CDR3 sequences. Material for sequencing was blood T cells: a sorted CD56 or NKG2C T cell subset, CD4+ or CD8+ T cells, or bulk PBMC T cells (not recorded which). The receptors come from a man younger than 35 in good health.

V and J are TRBV7-2 and TRBJ2-3. Germline CDR1 is SGHTA and CDR2 is FQGNSA. CDR3 size: 12 residues. The CDR3 protein is CASSPIETAQYF.

The rearrangement joins TRBV24-1 to TRBJ2-5; TCRdb's D call of TRBD1 is untestable without DNA. The CDR3 spans 18 residues. From germline, CDR1 is KGHDR and CDR2 SFDVKD. The CDR3 region is CATSDPRGTPRGQETQYF.

J is TRBJ2-7 and V is TRBV28; without DNA, the TCRdb call of TRBD1 cannot be checked. This CDR3 contains 12 residues. Germline V gene data show CDR1 as MDHEN and CDR2 as SYDVKM. CDR3: CATRPGAYEQYF.

The chain is built from TRBV3-1 and TRBJ2-5; without DNA, the TCRdb call of TRBD1 cannot be checked. The germline V gene encodes CDR1 LGHDT and CDR2 YNNKEL (reference sequence). CDR3 length: 16 amino acids. CDR3 protein: CASSQERTGERETQYF.

The chain links TRBV11-2 to TRBJ1-5; as DNA is missing, the TRBD1 call by TCRdb cannot be tested. Germline CDR1 SGHAT, CDR2 FQNNGV. The length of the CDR3 is 16 residues. The CDR3 protein is CASSLFDRGPNQPQHF.

The chain couples TRBV7-9 to TRBJ2-3; TCRdb picks TRBD1, but there is no DNA to check that call. Germline assignment: CDR1 SEHNR and CDR2 FQNEAQ (reference sequence). The length of the CDR3 is 15 residues. This chain's CDR3 is CASSAGQISTDTQYF.

The rearrangement uses TRBV29-1 and TRBJ2-5. This CDR3 is built from 13 residues. Germline-derived CDR1 and CDR2 are SQVTM and ANQGSEA. The CDR3 loop is CSVEVTSRETQYF.

The chain joins TRBV12-3 or TRBV12-4 to TRBJ2-3; the TRBD2 assignment by TCRdb is unverifiable without DNA. The CDR3 covers 15 residues. The CDR3 loop reads CASTGRRGSTDTQYF.

This chain links TRBV20-1 with TRBJ2-7; TCRdb names TRBD2, which stays unverified in the absence of DNA. Germline V gene sequence: CDR1 DFQATT, CDR2 SNEGSKA (reference sequence). The CDR3 is 16 residues long. The CDR3 loop is CSARALAGKSGAEQYF.

This rearrangement joins TRBV19 to TRBJ1-6; TCRdb's assignment of TRBD1 cannot be checked, as there is no DNA. Germline CDR1 reads LNHDA; CDR2 reads SQIVND (reference sequence). CDR3 size: 16 residues. The CDR3 loop reads CASSIATGTGNSPLHF.